These 20 T cell receptor beta chains were sequenced from one sample in a study of T-cell memory formation after mild COVID-19. From the 5' RACE reads, TCRdb called clonotypes with MiXCR, one entry per CDR3 protein. Counted here are about 620,000 distinct CDR3 sequences, about a sixth occurring once; the ten biggest clones make up around 12%. The specimen sequenced was PBMCs or a T cell subset sorted from them (not recorded which). These receptors came from an adult woman who had mild COVID-19 (a few samples of this study predate the infection). Cell type and time point are not known.

The V and J genes are TRBV6-1 and TRBJ1-4, with 9 bases identical to TRBD1. The CDR3 is 16 residues long. J gave up 3 bases and V 6 bases, and 8 bases lay outside the gene matches. Germline V gene data show CDR1 as MNHNS and CDR2 as SASEGT. In DNA form, the CDR3 reads TGTGCCAGCAGCCCCCGGGACAGGGCCTCTAATGAAAAACTGTTTTTT. This encodes CASSPRDRASNEKLFF.

The chain is built from TRBV7-2 and TRBJ2-3, with 8 bases matching TRBD2. Germline CDR1 and CDR2: SGHTA and FQGNSA. The CDR3 extends over 16 amino acids. Trimming cost V 5 bases and J 1 base; bases outside gene matches: 8. CDR3 amino acids: CASSQVGLGGTDTQYF. The CDR3 bases are TGTGCCAGCAGCCAAGTGGGACTAGGGGGCACAGATACGCAGTATTTT.

CDR3 protein: CASSQETYTLAYF. The CDR3 DNA reads as TGTGCCAGCAGCCAAGAGACTTATACGTTGGCGTACTTC. The rearrangement links TRBV3-1 to TRBJ2-7; D is uncertain. This CDR3 contains 13 residues. The V end lost 0 bases, the J end lost 12 bases, and 15 bases lay between the germline ends. In germline, CDR1 is LGHDT, CDR2 YNNKEL (reference sequence).

This clonotype was counted between two and nine times. The chain recombines TRBV27 with TRBJ2-3, with a possible D match to TRBD1 (6 bases). Trimming took 2 bases from V and 6 from J, leaving 18 bases between them. The CDR3 covers 16 residues. Germline V gives CDR1 MNHEY, CDR2 SMNVEV (reference sequence). CDR3 in amino acids: CASSLLGTYSFDTQYF. The DNA of the CDR3 is TGTGCCAGCAGTTTACTTGGGACATATTCATTCGATACGCAGTATTTT.

This clonotype was observed a handful of times. The rearrangement uses TRBV7-9 and TRBJ1-5; TRBD1 matches at 12 bases. Looked up from germline, CDR1 is SEHNR and CDR2 is FQNEAQ (reference sequence). Unmatched junction bases numbered 13, after V lost 6 bases and J lost 7 bases. CDR3 length equals 17 residues. For the CDR3, the DNA is TGTGCCAGCAGTCCAGGGACAGGGGGCGTTTCCCGACAGCCCCAGCATTTT. It translates to CASSPGTGGVSRQPQHF.

This clonotype has more than one count but fewer than ten. V usage is TRBV11-3 and J usage is TRBJ2-5; TRBD1 is a possible D gene (6 bases). V lost 6 bases and J lost 0, with 11 bases in between. The CDR3 loop spans 14 amino acids. The V gene's germline CDR1 is SGHNT and CDR2 YENEEA. CDR3 bases: TGTGCCAGCAGGACCGACAGGAACCAAGAGACCCAGTACTTC. It yields the protein CASRTDRNQETQYF.

This clonotype was seen more than once but under ten times. This rearrangement joins TRBV19 to TRBJ2-5; 12 positions agree with TRBD2. The CDR3 has 16 amino acids. Germline values: CDR1 LNHDA, CDR2 SQIVND (reference sequence). V trimming: 5 bases; J trimming: 2 bases; junction bases outside the gene matches: 6. The CDR3 DNA reads TGTGCCAGTAGTGAAGGACTAGCGGGGCTTCAAGAGACCCAGTACTTC. This codes for CASSEGLAGLQETQYF.

The chain has TRBV7-9 and TRBJ2-3, with D tentatively TRBD1 or TRBD2 (5 bases each). Per germline, CDR1 SEHNR and CDR2 FQNEAQ (reference sequence). The CDR3 runs to 15 residues. Trimming took 2 bases from V and 1 from J, leaving 10 bases between them. CDR3 protein: CASSLTPGRTDTQYF. The CDR3 nucleotides read TGTGCCAGCAGCTTAACCCCGGGGCGCACAGATACGCAGTATTTT.

This clonotype has just a few counts. The chain carries TRBV24-1 and TRBJ2-1; possibly TRBD1 for D (6 bases). With 4 bases removed from V and 14 bases from J, the gap between germline ends came to 14 bases. Germline values: CDR1 KGHDR, CDR2 SFDVKD. The CDR3 extends over 12 amino acids. The DNA for the CDR3 is TGTGCCACCAGTGACATGACAGGAAGTGAGTTCTTC. Translated: CATSDMTGSEFF.

The rearrangement uses TRBV25-1 and TRBJ2-7; a weak D match, TRBD1 (5 bases). The CDR3 covers 15 residues. Germline lookup yields CDR1 MGHDK and CDR2 SYGVNS. Between the trimmed V and J ends, which lost 1 base and 3 bases, there was a span of 13 bases. The CDR3 nucleotides read TGTGCCAGCAGTGAATCGGTAGGGGATAACTACGAGCAGTACTTC. Translated, it gives CASSESVGDNYEQYF.

The table lists this clonotype with a few counts. The V and J genes are TRBV7-2 and TRBJ1-6; D ambiguous. Germline-derived CDR1 and CDR2 are SGHTA and FQGNSA. The CDR3 spans 14 residues. Between the trimmed V and J ends, which lost 1 base and 16 bases, there was a span of 17 bases. CDR3 sequence reads: CASSLGPEGDLLHF. For the CDR3, the DNA is TGTGCCAGCAGCTTAGGACCAGAGGGCGACCTTCTCCACTTT.

The CDR3, as DNA: TGTGCCAGCAGTCGGGGACAGCGAAATGAAAAACTGTTTTTT. As protein: CASSRGQRNEKLFF. The V gene is TRBV6-1, the J gene TRBJ1-4, with 7 bases identical to TRBD1. The germline V gene has CDR1 MNHNS and CDR2 SASEGT. CDR3 length: 14 residues. The V and J ends lost 5 bases and 5 bases, in that order; junction bases with no gene match: 5.

This clonotype was observed a handful of times. This CDR3 reads CATSRLTGQGSNQPQHF. The DNA of the CDR3 is TGTGCCACCAGCAGACTCACGGGACAGGGAAGCAATCAGCCCCAGCATTTT. This chain connects TRBV15 to TRBJ1-5, with 9 bases aligning to TRBD1. The germline V gene encodes CDR1 LNHNV and CDR2 YYDKDF (reference sequence). The V and J ends lost 2 bases and 1 base, in that order; junction bases with no gene match: 6. The CDR3 has 17 amino acids.

The rearrangement joins TRBV6-2 or TRBV6-3 to TRBJ2-1, with 9 positions matching TRBD2. Germline CDR1 reads MNHEY; CDR2 reads SVGEGT. The junction had 5 bases not matched to a gene; V was cut back by 2 bases and J by 6 bases. The CDR3 spans 15 residues. The CDR3 nucleotides read TGTGCCAGCAGTTACCTAGCGGGAATCGTCAATGAGCAGTTCTTC. Encoded protein: CASSYLAGIVNEQFF.

This clonotype was counted only a few times. The chain carries TRBV4-1 and TRBJ2-7; D gene uncertain. The CDR3 is 14 amino acids. V lost 4 bases and J 0 bases, leaving 10 bases between the germline ends. Germline CDR1 reads MGHRA; CDR2 reads YSYEKL. The CDR3 reads CASSPSPLSYEQYF. The CDR3 DNA follows: TGCGCCAGCAGCCCCTCTCCCCTCTCCTACGAGCAGTACTTC.

This chain uses TRBV5-4 with TRBJ2-1; tentatively, D is TRBD1 or TRBD2 (5 bases each). The V end lost 0 bases, the J end lost 3 bases, and 19 bases lay between the germline ends. Germline CDR1 reads SGHNT; CDR2 reads YYREEE (reference sequence). This CDR3 has 18 amino acids. The CDR3 is CASSLAIKPLGGYNEQFF. The DNA for the CDR3 is TGTGCCAGCAGCTTGGCCATCAAGCCCCTTGGGGGCTACAATGAGCAGTTCTTC.

V gene TRBV11-2 combines with J gene TRBJ1-1, with 9 bases aligning to TRBD1. V lost 4 bases, J lost 11 bases, and 8 bases stayed unmatched. This CDR3 spans 13 amino acids. From germline, CDR1 is SGHAT and CDR2 FQNNGV. CDR3 sequence (DNA): TGTGCCAGCAGCTACGTCCGGGACAGGGTCGCTTTCTTT. Residues: CASSYVRDRVAFF.

Only a few counts were recorded for this clonotype. The junction does not match germline at one end; this may be a read error. This chain connects TRBV24-1 to TRBJ2-1, with a tentative D call TRBD2 (5 bases). The CDR3 runs 12 residues. The germline V gene encodes CDR1 KGHDR and CDR2 SFDVKD. Here the CDR3 reads CATSDPSGSVLF. The DNA for the CDR3 is TGTGCCACCAGTGACCCCAGCGGTTCGGTACTCTTC.

This clonotype was detected a few times. The V gene is TRBV5-1, the J gene TRBJ1-5, with a possible D match to TRBD1 (5 bases). Germline V gene data show CDR1 as SGHRS and CDR2 as YFSETQ. V dropped 4 bases and J dropped 11 bases, with 31 bases sitting between them. This CDR3 region has 18 residues. DNA of the CDR3: TGCGCCAGCAGCCCCACCGGGACGGGAGGGGACCCCAAGTCGGCCCAGCATTTT. Its protein is CASSPTGTGGDPKSAQHF.

This rearrangement joins TRBV6-5 to TRBJ2-3; 10 bases align to TRBD1. The CDR3 length is 14 residues. J gave up 4 bases and V 4 bases, and 2 bases lay outside the gene matches. Germline CDR1 and CDR2: MNHEY and SVGAGI. CDR3: CASSSTGGSDTQYF. DNA for the CDR3: TGTGCCAGCAGTTCGACAGGGGGCTCAGATACGCAGTATTTT.